The next 26 T cell receptor beta chains were all read from a single sample in a study of blood T cells in healthy people across ages. Together with a sample-barcoded 5' primer, a J-beta primer mix was included in a second PCR lasting about 7 to 12 cycles. TCRdb used MiXCR to reprocess the 5' RACE reads, holding one entry per CDR3 protein. Altogether 780,000 or so distinct CDR3 sequences are present, about 61% being singletons, with the ten largest covering more than 25%. Sequencing used blood. The receptors shown here come from a man aged 35-49 years in good health.

This rearrangement joins TRBV20-1 to TRBJ2-6; D may match TRBD1 or TRBD2 (5 bases each). This CDR3 contains 18 residues. From germline, CDR1 is DFQATT and CDR2 SNEGSKA (reference sequence). With 3 bases removed from V and 0 bases from J, the gap between germline ends came to 18 bases. The CDR3 is CSASLRAGSLSGANVLTF. CDR3 DNA: TGCAGTGCTAGTTTGCGGGCAGGGAGTCTCTCTGGGGCCAACGTCCTGACTTTC.

This clonotype showed up just a few times. This sequence joins TRBV5-1 and TRBJ2-3; TRBD2 matches at 13 bases. There are 17 residues in the CDR3. J gave up 2 bases and V 4 bases, and 7 bases lay outside the gene matches. CDR1 is SGHRS and CDR2 is YFSETQ in the germline V gene. CDR3: CASSIRLAGGYTDTQYF. In DNA form, the CDR3 reads TGCGCCAGCAGCATCCGACTAGCGGGGGGATACACAGATACGCAGTATTTT.

V is TRBV6-2 or TRBV6-3 and J is TRBJ2-7; the D gene is possibly TRBD1 (6 bases). V shed 5 bases and J shed 2 bases, with 10 bases lying between them. This CDR3 is 13 amino acids long. Looked up from germline, CDR1 is MNHEY and CDR2 is SVGEGT. In nucleotides, the CDR3 is TGTGCCAGCAGTAAAACAGGGACCTACGAGCAGTACTTC. Translating it yields CASSKTGTYEQYF.

In this sample, this clonotype turned up a few times. The V and J genes are TRBV29-1 and TRBJ2-1; D not certain. The CDR3 loop spans 12 amino acids. V was shortened by 1 base and J by 7 bases, with 8 bases between the two germline ends. Germline V gene sequence: CDR1 SQVTM, CDR2 ANQGSEA. CDR3 coding DNA: TGCAGCGTTGAAGTCTACGGGAATGAGCAGTTCTTC. It specifies CSVEVYGNEQFF.

V gene TRBV20-1 combines with J gene TRBJ2-5; D is perhaps TRBD2 (6 bases). The germline V gene has CDR1 DFQATT and CDR2 SNEGSKA (reference sequence). This CDR3 contains 16 residues. The V end lost 3 bases, the J end lost 10 bases, and 27 bases lay between the germline ends. The CDR3 here is CSASRVSGEPNRVQYF. Written as DNA, the CDR3 is TGCAGTGCTAGTCGGGTTTCGGGGGAGCCTAATCGGGTCCAGTACTTC.

The V call is TRBV6-5, the J call TRBJ1-2; a possible D gene is TRBD1 (6 bases). This CDR3 is built from 13 residues. V lost 5 bases and J 4 bases, leaving 11 bases between the germline ends. The germline CDR1 and CDR2 sequences are MNHEY and SVGAGI. The CDR3 is CASSRQEFYGYTF. The CDR3 nucleotides are TGTGCCAGCAGTAGACAGGAATTCTATGGCTACACCTTC.

CDR3 sequence reads: CASSPSVGTAPKNIQYF. In nucleotides, the CDR3 is TGTGCCAGCAGCCCCTCAGTAGGGACAGCCCCCAAAAACATTCAGTACTTC. The chain carries TRBV9 and TRBJ2-4, with 7 positions matching TRBD1. Germline trimming cut 4 bases from V and 2 bases from J; bases unmatched to any gene: 12. The CDR3 covers 17 residues. Germline V gene lookup returns CDR1 SGDLS and CDR2 YYNGEE.

This clonotype was detected a few times. The chain has TRBV9 and TRBJ1-2, with TRBD1 matching over 8 bases. CDR3 length: 13 residues. V lost 2 bases, J lost 4 bases, and 1 base stayed unmatched. From germline, CDR1 is SGDLS and CDR2 YYNGEE. CDR3 amino acids: CASSVDRGYGYTF. Written as DNA, the CDR3 is TGTGCCAGCAGCGTTGACAGGGGCTATGGCTACACCTTC.

This clonotype appeared a few times. The chain couples TRBV7-2 to TRBJ1-5; possible D gene TRBD1, 5 bases. Germline V gene data show CDR1 as SGHTA and CDR2 as FQGNSA. CDR3 length equals 13 residues. Between the trimmed V and J ends, which lost 4 bases and 4 bases, there was a span of 8 bases. The DNA of the CDR3 is TGTGCCAGCAGCTCCGACAGAAATCAGCCCCAGCATTTT. Translation gives CASSSDRNQPQHF.

The chain uses TRBV5-1 and TRBJ2-5, with 7 bases that match TRBD2. Germline CDR1 SGHRS, CDR2 YFSETQ. The CDR3 length is 14 residues. V gave up 4 bases and J gave up 0 bases; unmatched junction bases: 3. In nucleotides, the CDR3 is TGCGCCAGCAGCATGAGCGGGAACCAAGAGACCCAGTACTTC. Its translation is CASSMSGNQETQYF.

In the case of this clonotype: This may be a read error, as it is one base from a much larger clone. The V and J genes are TRBV7-9 and TRBJ2-7; D is possibly TRBD2 (6 bases). The V gene lost 4 bases and the J gene lost 4 bases, with 14 bases spanning the gap. From germline, CDR1 is SEHNR and CDR2 FQNEAQ (reference sequence). The length of the CDR3 is 14 residues. The CDR3 spells CASSSRAAGYEQYF. The CDR3, as DNA: TGTGCCAGCAGCTCGCGGGCCGCGGGGTACGAGCAGTACTTC.

As DNA, the CDR3 is TGCAGCGTTGTGACCGGGACAGGCTCCTACGAGCAGTACTTC. This encodes CSVVTGTGSYEQYF. The chain links TRBV29-1 to TRBJ2-7, with 8 positions matching TRBD1. The CDR3 is 14 residues long. The J segment lost 0 bases and the V segment lost 4 bases, leaving 5 bases of the junction unmatched. Germline V CDR1 and CDR2: SQVTM, ANQGSEA.

The sample holds one count of this clonotype. The chain has TRBV20-1 and TRBJ2-1; 7 bases are shared with TRBD2. The CDR3 runs to 15 residues. Germline lookup yields CDR1 DFQATT and CDR2 SNEGSKA (reference sequence). V lost 3 bases and J lost 4; bases outside the gene matches: 9. CDR3 nucleotide sequence: TGCAGTGCTAGCCGAAGTACGGGGGGATACAATGAGCAGTTCTTC. Translating gives CSASRSTGGYNEQFF.

This clonotype was recorded many times. J is TRBJ2-1 and V is TRBV4-3; TRBD2 agrees at 7 bases. V gave up 1 base and J gave up 7 bases; unmatched junction bases: 7. This CDR3 has 15 amino acids. CDR1 and CDR2 (germline): LGHNA, YSLEER. CDR3 in amino acids: CASSQAAGVRNEQFF. The DNA for the CDR3 is TGCGCCAGCAGCCAAGCGGCGGGAGTGAGGAATGAGCAGTTCTTC.

This clonotype was detected ten times or more. The CDR3 here is CATSSPTVSYEQYF. CDR3 in DNA: TGTGCCACCAGCAGTCCGACAGTTTCCTACGAGCAGTACTTC. The chain uses TRBV15 and TRBJ2-7; D is possibly TRBD1 (5 bases). This CDR3 contains 14 residues. Trimming shortened V by 3 bases and J by 1 base, and 10 bases separated the two germline ends. Germline V gene data show CDR1 as LNHNV and CDR2 as YYDKDF (reference sequence).

The V call is TRBV6-5, the J call TRBJ2-5, with a possible D match to TRBD2 (6 bases). V lost 10 bases and J lost 2, with 14 bases in between. CDR1 MNHEY and CDR2 SVGAGI come from the germline V gene. This CDR3 has 13 amino acids. The CDR3 coding sequence is TGTGCCACTTCGGGGGATTCTCAAGAGACCCAGTACTTC. Translation gives CATSGDSQETQYF.

This rearrangement joins TRBV12-3 or TRBV12-4 to TRBJ2-3; D not certain. Trimming stripped 6 bases from V and 7 bases from J, with 14 bases between. The CDR3 runs 13 residues. CDR3 coding DNA: TGTGCCAGCAGCCTAACCGGTACATATACGCAGTATTTT. Encoded protein: CASSLTGTYTQYF.

V is TRBV5-1 and J is TRBJ1-1; TRBD1 agrees at 7 bases. With 2 bases clipped from V and 4 bases from J, the junction kept 5 bases outside the gene matches. Germline loops: CDR1 SGHRS, CDR2 YFSETQ. The CDR3 has 14 residues. CDR3 protein: CASSFPTGATEAFF. The DNA for the CDR3 is TGCGCCAGCAGCTTCCCTACAGGGGCCACTGAAGCTTTCTTT.

The rearrangement joins TRBV20-1 to TRBJ2-4; D may be TRBD2 (7 bases). With the DNA end fitting TRBJ2-7 better, the J assignment may be wrong. The germline V gene has CDR1 DFQATT and CDR2 SNEGSKA (reference sequence). The CDR3 is 13 amino acids. Here the CDR3 reads CSARGGGAYEQYF. The CDR3 DNA reads TGCAGTGCTAGAGGCGGGGGCGCCTACGAGCAGTACTTC.

This clonotype was picked up a small number of times. The chain uses TRBV6-5 and TRBJ2-3; D is possibly TRBD1 (7 bases). Germline V gene data show CDR1 as MNHEY and CDR2 as SVGAGI. This CDR3 is 11 amino acids long. With 10 bases removed from V and 6 bases from J, the gap between germline ends came to 11 bases. The CDR3, as DNA: TGTGCCACCAGGGGGGCTGATACGCAGTATTTT. It specifies CATRGADTQYF.

The genes are TRBV11-3 and TRBJ2-5, with 11 nucleotides matching TRBD2. CDR3 size: 18 residues. Germline CDR1 and CDR2: SGHNT and YENEEA. V shed 1 base, J shed 11 bases, and the junction held 18 bases outside the gene matches. CDR3 sequence: CASSLAGWGLAEDNEQYF. The CDR3 DNA reads as TGTGCCAGCAGCTTAGCAGGGTGGGGACTAGCGGAAGACAATGAGCAGTACTTC.

This clonotype has at least ten counts. The V call is TRBV7-2, the J call TRBJ2-5; no definite D call. The CDR3 totals 11 residues. V lost 7 bases, J lost 5 bases, and 8 bases lay in between. Germline-derived CDR1 and CDR2 are SGHTA and FQGNSA. CDR3 sequence (DNA): TGTGCCAGCACCCATGGGGAGACCCAGTACTTC. It specifies CASTHGETQYF.

This clonotype was observed once. V gene TRBV7-9 combines with J gene TRBJ1-6, with D unclear. The CDR3 loop spans 13 amino acids. The V gene's germline CDR1 is SEHNR and CDR2 FQNEAQ (reference sequence). The germline V and J ends were trimmed by 5 bases and 8 bases, with 10 bases remaining between them. CDR3 protein: CASSGAPDSPLHF. The DNA for the CDR3 is TGTGCCAGCAGCGGAGCCCCAGATTCACCCCTCCACTTT. Supplemented by reference TRBV7-9 and TRBJ1-6, the full variable domain reads DTGVSQNPRHKITKRGQNVTFRCDPISEHNRLYWYRQTLGQGPEFLTYFQNEAQLEKSRLLSDRFSAERPKGSFSTLEIQRTEQGDSAMYLCASSGAPDSPLHFGNGTRLTVT.

This rearrangement joins TRBV28 to TRBJ1-2; 8 bases are a match to TRBD1. V lost 3 bases to trimming and J lost 1 base; unmatched junction nucleotides: 10. Germline lookup yields CDR1 MDHEN and CDR2 SYDVKM. CDR3 length equals 17 residues. CDR3 residues: CASSFLGTGQLNYGYTF. The CDR3 nucleotides are TGTGCCAGCAGTTTCTTAGGGACAGGACAACTTAACTATGGCTACACCTTC.

This clonotype was recorded only once. V and J are TRBV12-3 or TRBV12-4 and TRBJ2-2; no firm D call. This CDR3 has 14 residues. Trimming took 3 bases from V and 3 from J, leaving 8 bases between them. In DNA form, the CDR3 reads TGTGCCAGCAGTTTCATCGGTCACACCGGGGAGCTGTTTTTT. This codes for CASSFIGHTGELFF.

The V call is TRBV29-1, the J call TRBJ2-5, with 7 bases aligning to TRBD2. Germline trimming cut 0 bases from V and 5 bases from J; bases unmatched to any gene: 12. The germline CDR1 and CDR2 sequences are SQVTM and ANQGSEA. The CDR3 totals 16 residues. The CDR3 nucleotides are TGCAGCGTTGAAGAATCAGGCGGGGGTCTAGGGGAGACCCAGTACTTC. This encodes CSVEESGGGLGETQYF.